This T cell receptor (beta chain) was identified during a study of neoadjuvant anti-PD-1 for oral cavity cancer. Six replicates per PBMC sample, mostly from 480 ng of genomic DNA. Sequencing used immunoSEQ multiplex PCR; TCRdb keeps in-frame clones, though not all of them. The data contain 14,000 or so clones, more than 75% of them seen just once; the ten biggest clones take up approximately 2.5%. In germline, CDR1 is SQVTM, CDR2 ANQGSEA. V dropped 5 bases and J dropped 2 bases, with 11 bases sitting between them. The CDR3 is made up of 13 amino acids. The time point: after neoadjuvant nivolumab, at surgical resection.

This TCR was sampled from a person aged 35 to 85 with oral cavity squamous cell carcinoma. This sequence joins TRBV29-1 and TRBJ2-3; D gene uncertain. The sample here was PBMCs, taken after nivolumab (anti-PD-1) treatment. The DNA for the CDR3 is TGCAGCGTTTGGGAAATCTACACAGATACGCAGTATTTT. Residues: CSVWEIYTDTQYF.